This TCR beta chain was obtained from a study of blood T cell repertoires in COVID-19. For the study at large: Nucleic acid was either cDNA or gDNA, and it came from T cells, B-cell-depleted T cells, or PBMCs.

Assay: immunoSEQ multiplex PCR; the TCRdb copy retains only in-frame clones and omits some. The sample yields 60,000 to 70,000 clones, 81% seen once. This CDR3 has 13 amino acids. Trimming at V came to 8 bases and at J to 6 bases, leaving 6 bases not matched to a gene. Germline lookup yields CDR1 LNHNV and CDR2 YYDKDF (reference sequence). Sequenced material: peripheral blood. This sequence was found in a man aged 80 or over with acute or convalescent COVID-19. The chain links TRBV15 to TRBJ2-1; 8 positions agree with TRBD2. DNA of the CDR3: TGTGCCACCGGTAGCGGGACTTCCAATGAGCAGTTCTTC. Its translation: CATGSGTSNEQFF.